This T cell receptor beta chain derives from a study of T cells after yellow fever vaccination. Only a few counts were recorded for this clonotype. Making TCR cDNA involved 5'RACE template switching, which added UMIs and a universal primer site. One entry per CDR3 protein, called by TCRdb with MiXCR from the 5' RACE reads. This table holds some 96,000 distinct CDR3 sequences, 7.5% to 10% found once. General study findings and limits: A large majority of primary-vaccination clones showed up again after the booster (around 96% CD4, around 90% CD8).

Unmatched junction bases numbered 3, after V lost 4 bases and J lost 0 bases. CDR3 length: 14 amino acids. Germline lookup yields CDR1 SGHRS and CDR2 YFSETQ. The chain uses TRBV5-1 and TRBJ1-1; 7 bases match TRBD1. This clonotype originated in a man aged 18 to 30 who received the YFV17D yellow fever vaccine. The starting material was CD8+ T cells not binding an NS4B(214-222) dextramer, sorted from PBMCs, obtained roughly 15 days after the first yellow fever vaccination. The DNA of the CDR3 is TGCGCCAGCAGCGAAGGACAGGTGAACACTGAAGCTTTCTTT. It codes for CASSEGQVNTEAFF.